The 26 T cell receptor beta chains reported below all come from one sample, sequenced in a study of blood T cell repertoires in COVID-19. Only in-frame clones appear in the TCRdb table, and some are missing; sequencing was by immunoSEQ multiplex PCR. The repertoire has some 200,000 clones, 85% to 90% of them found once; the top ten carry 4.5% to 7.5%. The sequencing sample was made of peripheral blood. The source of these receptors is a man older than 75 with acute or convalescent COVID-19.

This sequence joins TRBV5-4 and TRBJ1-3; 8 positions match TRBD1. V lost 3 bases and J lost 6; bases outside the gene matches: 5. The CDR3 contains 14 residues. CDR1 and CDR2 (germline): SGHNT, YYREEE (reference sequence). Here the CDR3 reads CASSSDRGVNTIYF. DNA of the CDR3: TGTGCCAGCAGCTCAGACAGGGGAGTAAACACCATATATTTT.

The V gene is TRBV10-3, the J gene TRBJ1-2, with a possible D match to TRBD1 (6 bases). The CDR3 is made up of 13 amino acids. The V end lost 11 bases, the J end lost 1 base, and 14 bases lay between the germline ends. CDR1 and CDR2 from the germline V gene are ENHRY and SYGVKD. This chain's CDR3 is CASAGVLNYGYTF. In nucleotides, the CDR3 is TGTGCCTCCGCAGGGGTCCTTAACTATGGCTACACCTTC.

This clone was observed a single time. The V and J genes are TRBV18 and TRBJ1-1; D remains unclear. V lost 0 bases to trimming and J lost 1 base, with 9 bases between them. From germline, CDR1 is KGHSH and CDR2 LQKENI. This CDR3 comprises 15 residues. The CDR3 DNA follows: TGTGCCAGCTCACCACCTAACAGTGAGAACACTGAAGCTTTCTTT. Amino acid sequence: CASSPPNSENTEAFF.

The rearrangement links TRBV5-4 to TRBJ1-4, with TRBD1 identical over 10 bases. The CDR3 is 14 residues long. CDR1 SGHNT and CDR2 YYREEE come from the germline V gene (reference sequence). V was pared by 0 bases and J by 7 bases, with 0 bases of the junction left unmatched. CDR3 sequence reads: CASSLGTGGEKLFF. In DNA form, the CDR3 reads TGTGCCAGCAGCTTGGGGACAGGGGGTGAAAAACTGTTTTTT. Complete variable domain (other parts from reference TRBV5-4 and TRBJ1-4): ETGVTQSPTHLIKTRGQQVTLRCSSQSGHNTVSWYQQALGQGPQFIFQYYREEENGRGNFPPRFSGLQFPNYSSELNVNALELDDSALYLCASSLGTGGEKLFFGSGTQLSVL.

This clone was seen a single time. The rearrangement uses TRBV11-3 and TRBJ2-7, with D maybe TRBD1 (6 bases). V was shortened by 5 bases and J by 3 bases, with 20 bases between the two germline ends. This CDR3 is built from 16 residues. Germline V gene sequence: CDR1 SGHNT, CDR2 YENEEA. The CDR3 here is CASSLNRDMAIYEQYF. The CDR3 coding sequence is TGTGCCAGCAGCCTTAACCGGGACATGGCGATCTACGAGCAGTACTTC.

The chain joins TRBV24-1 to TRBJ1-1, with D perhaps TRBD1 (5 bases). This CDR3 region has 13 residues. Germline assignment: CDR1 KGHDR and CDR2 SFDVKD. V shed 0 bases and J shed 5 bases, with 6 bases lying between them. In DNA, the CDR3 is TGTGCCACCAGTGATTTGCGGGGGACTGAAGCTTTCTTT. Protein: CATSDLRGTEAFF.

As DNA, the CDR3 is TGCAGCGTTGGGGACAGGGGGCTAGAAAAACTGTTTTTT. Translated: CSVGDRGLEKLFF. V and J are TRBV29-1 and TRBJ1-4; 12 bases align to TRBD1. The V gene's germline CDR1 is SQVTM and CDR2 ANQGSEA. After removal of 4 bases from V and 8 bases from J, the junction contained 2 bases not matched to a gene. There are 13 residues in the CDR3.

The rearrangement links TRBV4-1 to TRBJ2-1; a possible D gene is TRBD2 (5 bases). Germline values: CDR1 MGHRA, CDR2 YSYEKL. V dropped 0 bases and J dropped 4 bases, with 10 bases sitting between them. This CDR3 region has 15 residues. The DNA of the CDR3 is TGCGCCAGCAGCCAAGATGGAGGAGAGTACAATGAGCAGTTCTTC. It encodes CASSQDGGEYNEQFF.

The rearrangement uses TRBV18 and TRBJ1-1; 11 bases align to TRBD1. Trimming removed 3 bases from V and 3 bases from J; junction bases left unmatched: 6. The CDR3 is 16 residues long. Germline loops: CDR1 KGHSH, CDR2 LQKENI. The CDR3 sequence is CASSPPGTGGYTEAFF. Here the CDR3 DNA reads TGTGCCAGCTCACCGCCCGGGACAGGGGGATACACTGAAGCTTTCTTT.

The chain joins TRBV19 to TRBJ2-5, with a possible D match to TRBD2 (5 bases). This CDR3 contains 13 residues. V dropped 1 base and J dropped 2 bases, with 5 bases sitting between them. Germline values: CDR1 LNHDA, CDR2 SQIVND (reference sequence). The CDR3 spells CASSIGTQETQYF. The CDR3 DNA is TGTGCCAGTAGTATAGGGACTCAAGAGACCCAGTACTTC.

The CDR3 here is CASSNSEGQGEQYF. The CDR3 region has the DNA TGTGCCAGCAGCAACTCCGAGGGACAGGGCGAGCAGTACTTC. This sequence joins TRBV21-1 and TRBJ2-7; the DNA was not compared with TRBD1, the D call given in the table. TRBV21-1 is a documented pseudogene. This CDR3 has 14 amino acids.

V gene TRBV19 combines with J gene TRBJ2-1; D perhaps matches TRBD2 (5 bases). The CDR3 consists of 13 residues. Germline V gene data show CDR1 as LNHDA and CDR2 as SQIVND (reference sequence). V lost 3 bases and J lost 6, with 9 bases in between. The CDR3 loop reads CASSMVGSNEQFF. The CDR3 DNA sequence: TGTGCCAGTAGTATGGTGGGGAGCAATGAGCAGTTCTTC.

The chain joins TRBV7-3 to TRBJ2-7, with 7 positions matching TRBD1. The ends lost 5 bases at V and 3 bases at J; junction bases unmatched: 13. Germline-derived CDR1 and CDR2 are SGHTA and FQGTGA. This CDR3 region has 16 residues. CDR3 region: CASSHSHTGQNYEQYV. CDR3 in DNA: TGTGCCAGCAGCCACAGTCATACGGGACAGAACTACGAGCAGTACGTC.

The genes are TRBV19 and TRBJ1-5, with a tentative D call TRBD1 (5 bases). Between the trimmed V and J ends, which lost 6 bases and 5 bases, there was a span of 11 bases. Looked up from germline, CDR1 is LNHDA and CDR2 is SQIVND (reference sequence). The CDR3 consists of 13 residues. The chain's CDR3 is CASSRAGHQPQHF. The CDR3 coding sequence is TGTGCCAGTAGCAGGGCGGGACATCAGCCCCAGCATTTT.

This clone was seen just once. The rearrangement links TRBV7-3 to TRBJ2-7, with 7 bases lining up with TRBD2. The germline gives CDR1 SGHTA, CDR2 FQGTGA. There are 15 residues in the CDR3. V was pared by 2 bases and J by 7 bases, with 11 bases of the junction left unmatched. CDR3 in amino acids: CASSLGGGRSEEQYF. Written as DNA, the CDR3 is TGTGCCAGCAGCTTAGGGGGGGGTAGGTCGGAAGAGCAGTACTTC.

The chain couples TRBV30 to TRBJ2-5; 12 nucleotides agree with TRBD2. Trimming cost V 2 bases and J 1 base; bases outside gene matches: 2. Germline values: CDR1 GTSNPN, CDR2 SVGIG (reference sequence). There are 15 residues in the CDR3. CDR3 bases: TGTGCCTGGAGTCTAGCGGGAGGGTCCCAAGAGACCCAGTACTTC. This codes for CAWSLAGGSQETQYF.

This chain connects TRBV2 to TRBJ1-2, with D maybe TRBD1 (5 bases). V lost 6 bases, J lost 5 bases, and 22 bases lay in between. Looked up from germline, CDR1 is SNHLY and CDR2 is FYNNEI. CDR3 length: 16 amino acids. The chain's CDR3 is CASSLGERRGEYGYTF. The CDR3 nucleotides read TGTGCCAGCAGCCTCGGTGAGCGCCGGGGGGAATATGGCTACACCTTC.

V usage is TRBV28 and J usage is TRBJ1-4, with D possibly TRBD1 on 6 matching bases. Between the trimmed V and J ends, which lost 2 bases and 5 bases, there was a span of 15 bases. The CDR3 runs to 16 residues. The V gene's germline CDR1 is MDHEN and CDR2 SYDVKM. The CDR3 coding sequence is TGTGCCAGCAGTTTACGGGAAACAGGGATGAATGAAAAACTGTTTTTT. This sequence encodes CASSLRETGMNEKLFF.

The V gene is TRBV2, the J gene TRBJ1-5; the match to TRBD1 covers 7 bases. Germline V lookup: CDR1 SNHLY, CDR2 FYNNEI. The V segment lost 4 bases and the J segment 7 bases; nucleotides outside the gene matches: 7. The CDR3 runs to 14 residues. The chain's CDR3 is CASSAETGEQPQHF. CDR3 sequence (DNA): TGTGCCAGCAGTGCAGAAACAGGGGAACAGCCCCAGCATTTT.

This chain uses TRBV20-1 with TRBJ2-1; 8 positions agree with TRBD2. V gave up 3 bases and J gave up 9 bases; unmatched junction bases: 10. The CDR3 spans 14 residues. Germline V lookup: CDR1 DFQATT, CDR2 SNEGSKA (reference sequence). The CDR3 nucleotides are TGCAGTGCTAGTTTGACGGGAGGGCATGTTGAGCAGTTCTTC. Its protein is CSASLTGGHVEQFF.

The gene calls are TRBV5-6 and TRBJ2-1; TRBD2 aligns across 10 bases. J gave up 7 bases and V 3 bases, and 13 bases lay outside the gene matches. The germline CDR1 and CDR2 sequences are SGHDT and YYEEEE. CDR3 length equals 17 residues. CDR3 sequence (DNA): TGTGCCAGCAGCTGGCAGGAAGCCAGCGGGAGGGGGAATGAGCAGTTCTTC. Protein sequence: CASSWQEASGRGNEQFF.

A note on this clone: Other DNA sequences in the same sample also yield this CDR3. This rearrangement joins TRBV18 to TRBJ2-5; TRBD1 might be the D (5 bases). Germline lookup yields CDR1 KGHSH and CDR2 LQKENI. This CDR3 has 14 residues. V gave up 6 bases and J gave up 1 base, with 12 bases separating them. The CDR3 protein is CASSPLRGQETQYF. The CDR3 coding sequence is TGTGCCAGCTCCCCCCTTAGGGGCCAAGAGACCCAGTACTTC.

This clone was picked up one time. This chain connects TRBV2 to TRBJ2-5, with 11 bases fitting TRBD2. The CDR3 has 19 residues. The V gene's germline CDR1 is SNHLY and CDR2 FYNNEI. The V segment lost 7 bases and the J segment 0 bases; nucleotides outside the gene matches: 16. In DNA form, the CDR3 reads TGTGCCAGCACGGGAAGGCTAGCGGGAGGAATCGGGTACCAAGAGACCCAGTACTTC. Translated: CASTGRLAGGIGYQETQYF.

The CDR3 coding sequence is TGTGCCAGCAGCCGACTAGCGGGTGACGAGCAGTACTTC. Encoded protein: CASSRLAGDEQYF. The chain combines TRBV3-1 (or the pseudogene TRBV3-2) with TRBJ2-7; 10 bases line up with TRBD2. The CDR3 contains 13 residues. V shed 4 bases, J shed 5 bases, and the junction held 2 bases outside the gene matches. Per germline, CDR1 LGHDT and CDR2 YNNKEL (reference sequence).

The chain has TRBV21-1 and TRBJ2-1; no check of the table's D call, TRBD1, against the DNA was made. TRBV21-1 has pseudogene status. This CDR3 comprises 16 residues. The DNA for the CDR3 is TGTGCCAGCAGCAAAGCGATTCACAGGGGGCAGAATGAGCAGTTCTTC. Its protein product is CASSKAIHRGQNEQFF.

DNA for the CDR3: TGTGCCAGTAGTATCCGGGGGACTTATGGCTACACCTTC. As protein: CASSIRGTYGYTF. The V gene is TRBV19, the J gene TRBJ1-2; possible D gene TRBD1, 5 bases. Looked up from germline, CDR1 is LNHDA and CDR2 is SQIVND (reference sequence). The CDR3 contains 13 residues. V lost 3 bases to trimming and J lost 5 bases, with 10 bases between them. Filled out from reference TRBV19 and TRBJ1-2, the complete variable domain reads DGGITQSPKYLFRKEGQNVTLSCEQNLNHDAMYWYRQDPGQGLRLIYYSQIVNDFQKGDIAEGYSVSREKKESFPLTVTSAQKNPTAFYLCASSIRGTYGYTFGSGTRLTVV.